This passage covers 27 T cell receptor beta chains from one sample sequenced in a study of identifying expanded T cells in peripheral blood. Sequencing used immunoSEQ multiplex PCR; TCRdb keeps in-frame clones, though not all of them. In the table there are more than 65,000 clones, about 88% of which are singletons. The sequenced sample was blood. The receptors were sampled from a person aged 18-70 years in good health.

This clone has just a few counts. The V and J genes are TRBV9 and TRBJ2-4; the D call may be TRBD1 or TRBD2 (6 bases each). V dropped 0 bases and J dropped 3 bases, with 10 bases sitting between them. The CDR3 totals 15 residues. The germline V gene has CDR1 SGDLS and CDR2 YYNGEE. In nucleotides, the CDR3 is TGTGCCAGCAGCGTAGAAGGGGGAGGCAAAAACATTCAGTACTTC. It translates to CASSVEGGGKNIQYF.

Here the CDR3 reads CAISDRAGKRAEAFF. The CDR3 DNA is TGTGCCATCAGTGACAGGGCAGGGAAGAGAGCTGAAGCTTTCTTT. The chain couples TRBV10-3 to TRBJ1-1, with D perhaps matching TRBD1 (5 bases). V gave up 3 bases and J gave up 6 bases, with 17 bases separating them. Germline V gene data show CDR1 as ENHRY and CDR2 as SYGVKD. The CDR3 sequence is 15 residues long.

The chain is built from TRBV11-2 and TRBJ2-3; no reliable D call. The V end was cut by 1 base, the J end by 4 bases, with 12 bases between. The CDR3 contains 15 residues. The germline V gene encodes CDR1 SGHAT and CDR2 FQNNGV. In DNA, the CDR3 is TGTGCCAGCAGCTTAGTAGACCACTGGGCAGATACGCAGTATTTT. This translates into CASSLVDHWADTQYF.

V and J are TRBV5-8 and TRBJ1-2; 8 bases align to TRBD1. V trimming: 2 bases; J trimming: 4 bases; junction bases outside the gene matches: 13. Germline V gene sequence: CDR1 SGHTS, CDR2 YDEGEE. The CDR3 is made up of 17 amino acids. The CDR3: CASSFLDREPCAYGYTF. As DNA, the CDR3 is TGTGCCAGCAGCTTTTTGGACAGGGAACCCTGCGCCTATGGCTACACCTTC.

In the case of this clone: The junction does not match germline at one end; this may be a read error. V gene TRBV30 combines with J gene TRBJ2-1, with 8 bases that match TRBD2. Per the germline V gene, CDR1 is GTSNPN and CDR2 is SVGIG (reference sequence). The CDR3 loop spans 13 amino acids. This chain's CDR3 is CARSGGPYNEQFF. CDR3 nucleotide sequence: TGTGCCCGGAGCGGGGGCCCTTACAATGAGCAGTTCTTC.

This clone was seen once. V gene TRBV6-6 combines with J gene TRBJ1-1; a possible D gene is TRBD1 (5 bases). The germline V and J ends were trimmed by 2 bases and 8 bases, with 12 bases remaining between them. The CDR3 spans 13 residues. Germline V gives CDR1 MNHNY, CDR2 SVGAGI (reference sequence). DNA for the CDR3: TGTGCCAGCAGTTACAGGGGACCTGGAGAAGCTTTCTTT. Its protein product is CASSYRGPGEAFF.

The chain couples TRBV5-1 to TRBJ2-7, with 8 bases matching TRBD2. With 4 bases clipped from V and 2 bases from J, the junction kept 5 bases outside the gene matches. CDR3 length: 14 amino acids. Germline loops: CDR1 SGHRS, CDR2 YFSETQ. CDR3: CASSPRGGAYEQYF. DNA of the CDR3: TGCGCCAGCAGCCCCCGGGGGGGGGCCTACGAGCAGTACTTC.

This CDR3 reads CASSLNGLMNTEAFF. CDR3 nucleotide sequence: TGTGCCAGCAGTTTGAACGGACTAATGAACACTGAAGCTTTCTTT. V is TRBV27 and J is TRBJ1-1; no clear D. The CDR3 runs 15 residues. Germline-derived CDR1 and CDR2 are MNHEY and SMNVEV (reference sequence). With 3 bases removed from V and 0 bases from J, the gap between germline ends came to 11 bases.

This sequence joins TRBV7-9 and TRBJ1-2, with a tentative D call TRBD1 (6 bases). The V end lost 3 bases, the J end lost 6 bases, and 23 bases lay between the germline ends. This CDR3 spans 17 amino acids. Germline lookup yields CDR1 SEHNR and CDR2 FQNEAQ (reference sequence). DNA for the CDR3: TGTGCCAGCAGCTTGGTCGACAGGTGGAACGGGCGGGATGGCTACACCTTC. This sequence encodes CASSLVDRWNGRDGYTF.

The chain carries TRBV28 and TRBJ2-5; D is perhaps TRBD1 (5 bases). This CDR3 comprises 16 residues. Per the germline V gene, CDR1 is MDHEN and CDR2 is SYDVKM. The V end was cut by 3 bases, the J end by 3 bases, with 17 bases between. The CDR3 loop reads CASSFLWGGEKETQYF. Written as DNA, the CDR3 is TGTGCCAGCAGTTTCCTTTGGGGCGGAGAAAAAGAGACCCAGTACTTC.

The chain employs TRBV6-1 and TRBJ2-5; D gene ambiguous. Per the germline V gene, CDR1 is MNHNS and CDR2 is SASEGT. V was clipped by 6 bases and J by 1 base, with 12 bases between them. The CDR3 totals 14 residues. CDR3 bases: TGTGCCAGCAGCGTGACTTGGCCCCAAGAGACCCAGTACTTC. The encoded protein is CASSVTWPQETQYF.

The rearrangement links TRBV27 to TRBJ2-5; D unclear. CDR3 length: 13 amino acids. Germline assignment: CDR1 MNHEY and CDR2 SMNVEV (reference sequence). V lost 3 bases to trimming and J lost 4 bases, with 9 bases between them. The CDR3 protein is CASSFRWGETQYF. As DNA, the CDR3 is TGTGCCAGCAGTTTTCGGTGGGGAGAGACCCAGTACTTC.

This sequence joins TRBV18 and TRBJ2-7, with TRBD1 matching over 7 bases. Germline CDR1 is KGHSH and CDR2 is LQKENI. V trimming: 0 bases; J trimming: 0 bases; junction bases outside the gene matches: 8. This CDR3 spans 17 amino acids. Here the CDR3 DNA reads TGTGCCAGCTCACCACCGCGTGGACAGGTTAGCTCCTACGAGCAGTACTTC. This gives the protein CASSPPRGQVSSYEQYF.

This clone was detected a few times. This rearrangement joins TRBV7-3 to TRBJ2-7; no reliable D call. Germline CDR1 and CDR2: SGHTA and FQGTGA. Trimming stripped 5 bases from V and 3 bases from J, with 11 bases between. The CDR3 totals 13 residues. CDR3 coding DNA: TGTGCCAGCAGCCCAGGCCCTGGCTACGAGCAGTACTTC. It is translated as CASSPGPGYEQYF.

The chain couples TRBV6-5 to TRBJ1-1; possibly TRBD1 for D (6 bases). The V end lost 0 bases, the J end lost 4 bases, and 9 bases lay between the germline ends. CDR1 is MNHEY, CDR2 SVGAGI, per germline. The CDR3 has 14 amino acids. CDR3 nucleotides: TGTGCCAGCAGTTACTCTAAGGGGGGCACTGAAGCTTTCTTT. Its protein is CASSYSKGGTEAFF.

The chain is built from TRBV28 and TRBJ1-2, with TRBD1 as a possible D gene (6 bases). The CDR3 is made up of 13 amino acids. Trimming removed 8 bases from V and 2 bases from J, with 12 bases in between. Germline CDR1 MDHEN, CDR2 SYDVKM. The CDR3 DNA is TGTGCCAGCGTACAGGGTCGGAACTATGGCTACACCTTC. Translated: CASVQGRNYGYTF.

V is TRBV6-4 and J is TRBJ2-7; D ambiguous. The CDR3 spans 15 residues. V was shortened by 0 bases and J by 2 bases, with 11 bases between the two germline ends. CDR1 is MRHNA and CDR2 is SNTAGT in the germline V gene. The CDR3 region has the DNA TGTGCCAGCAGTGACTCGTTACGCTTAGCCTACGAGCAGTACTTC. It is translated as CASSDSLRLAYEQYF.

The V gene is TRBV27, the J gene TRBJ1-2; D unresolved. The CDR3 sequence is 12 residues long. CDR1 and CDR2 from the germline V gene are MNHEY and SMNVEV (reference sequence). V dropped 8 bases and J dropped 6 bases, with 13 bases sitting between them. The CDR3 is CASGYRANGYTF. In nucleotides, the CDR3 is TGTGCCAGCGGTTATCGGGCCAATGGCTACACCTTC.

The V and J genes are TRBV14 and TRBJ2-7; D is undetermined. Germline V gene lookup returns CDR1 SGHDN and CDR2 FVKESK. The CDR3 runs to 13 residues. Trimming pared 10 bases from V and 7 bases from J, leaving 20 bases between. The chain's CDR3 is CATSAGYYGEQYF. CDR3 sequence (DNA): TGTGCCACCTCAGCTGGGTACTACGGGGAGCAGTACTTC.

This sequence joins TRBV5-6 and TRBJ1-1, with a possible D match to TRBD1 (5 bases). The V and J ends lost 1 base and 1 base respectively, with 20 bases between them. This CDR3 is built from 18 residues. Germline CDR1 reads SGHDT; CDR2 reads YYEEEE. DNA for the CDR3: TGTGCCAGCAGCTTGCCGGAGCTGGGACCGGGACCGAACACTGAAGCTTTCTTT. This sequence encodes CASSLPELGPGPNTEAFF.

The table lists this clone with a few counts. This chain connects TRBV28 to TRBJ1-5; D remains ambiguous. Per the germline V gene, CDR1 is MDHEN and CDR2 is SYDVKM. Trimming took 1 base from V and 3 from J, leaving 1 base between them. This CDR3 has 12 amino acids. The CDR3 region has the DNA TGTGCCAGCAGTTTATTCAATCAGCCCCAGCATTTT. Its translation is CASSLFNQPQHF.

This chain connects TRBV28 to TRBJ2-1; 12 bases are a match to TRBD2. The CDR3 length is 15 residues. Germline-derived CDR1 and CDR2 are MDHEN and SYDVKM. The V gene end was trimmed by 5 bases and the J gene end by 9 bases; junction bases not matched to a gene: 8. The CDR3 sequence is CASSRASGRAGEQFF. The CDR3 DNA follows: TGTGCCAGCAGTAGGGCTAGCGGGAGGGCCGGTGAGCAGTTCTTC.

This clone was counted a few times. The chain couples TRBV10-3 to TRBJ1-1; D unresolved. V was pared by 0 bases and J by 4 bases, with 9 bases between. Germline V gene sequence: CDR1 ENHRY, CDR2 SYGVKD. The CDR3 has 14 residues. The CDR3 here is CAISESGGGTEAFF. In DNA form, the CDR3 reads TGTGCCATCAGTGAGTCAGGTGGCGGCACTGAAGCTTTCTTT.

This chain joins TRBV6-5 and TRBJ1-6; maybe TRBD1 (5 bases). The CDR3 is made up of 15 amino acids. CDR1 is MNHEY and CDR2 is SVGAGI in the germline V gene. Trimming pared 3 bases from V and 7 bases from J, leaving 13 bases between. The CDR3 coding sequence is TGTGCCAGCAGTTATGGGGGGTCCGGGAATTCACCCCTCCACTTT. Its protein product is CASSYGGSGNSPLHF.

The genes are TRBV7-2 and TRBJ1-1; no clear D. The CDR3 is 15 residues long. The ends were cut back, 2 bases at V and 0 bases at J, with 10 bases in the middle. Germline-derived CDR1 and CDR2 are SGHTA and FQGNSA. CDR3 in amino acids: CASSLRSGMNTEAFF. For the CDR3, the DNA is TGTGCCAGCAGCTTAAGGTCTGGGATGAACACTGAAGCTTTCTTT.

The chain is built from TRBV28 and TRBJ2-1, with TRBD1 matching 7 bases. CDR3 length equals 14 residues. V gave up 6 bases and J gave up 2 bases; unmatched junction bases: 4. Germline-derived CDR1 and CDR2 are MDHEN and SYDVKM. CDR3 region: CASRTRGTYNEQFF. CDR3 sequence (DNA): TGTGCCAGCAGGACCAGGGGGACCTACAATGAGCAGTTCTTC. The variable domain in full, completed from reference TRBV28 and TRBJ2-1, reads DVKVTQSSRYLVKRTGEKVFLECVQDMDHENMFWYRQDPGLGLRLIYFSYDVKMKEKGDIPEGYSVSREKKERFSLILESASTNQTSMYLCASRTRGTYNEQFFGPGTRLTVL.

V and J are TRBV29-1 and TRBJ2-7, with D possibly TRBD1 on 6 matching bases. The CDR3 loop spans 16 amino acids. The germline gives CDR1 SQVTM, CDR2 ANQGSEA. Between the trimmed V and J ends, which lost 4 bases and 4 bases, there was a span of 23 bases. The CDR3 region has the DNA TGCAGCGTTGCCGGGGCCGACAGGATTCCGATTTACGAGCAGTACTTC. Protein sequence: CSVAGADRIPIYEQYF.